This T cell receptor beta chain derives from a study of spatial heterogeneity in lung cancer (dated by TCRdb to about 2019). Turning to the overall study: Beta-chain transcripts were consistently detected in greater numbers than alpha-chain transcripts, which likely reflected higher beta-chain transcript abundance. In the raw uncorrected reads, each unique combination of TCR and UMI appeared on average more than ten times. In non-small cell lung cancer, the study made a quantitative comparison of TCR alpha and beta repertoires among multiple tumor regions, matched nontumor lung and blood. TCR repertoire features were related to nonsynonymous mutation counts determined by whole-exome sequencing of tumor tissue. Both alpha and beta chains were TCR-sequenced in hundreds of tumor regions, some 64 matched nontumor lung samples and more than 50 PBMC samples obtained at surgery.

The time point label of this sample denotes: sample taken at primary tumor resection. The donors were about 71 patients from the lung TRACERx cohort who had early-stage, untreated non-small cell lung cancer. Whole RNA extracted from tumor and nontumor lung tissue, or from cryopreserved PBMC samples, was used for TCR sequencing without cell sorting. Only patients for whom sufficient RNA was available from at least two tumor regions were selected for TCR sequencing. In the case of this clonotype: This receptor's antigen is unknown. No qualities accompany the bases; no much larger clone lies one base away.

The CDR3, cysteine through phenylalanine, is 17 amino acids long. Of the read, only the CDR3 DNA is kept; its 51 bases are in frame from base 1. V trim: 2 bases; J trim: 1 base; unmatched bases: 6. The germline V gene specifies KGHSH as CDR1 and LQKENI as CDR2. To prepare the library, 5' RACE was applied. Data came from a NextSeq 500. The TCR library protocol attached a unique molecular identifier to each TCR cDNA molecule to allow correction of PCR and sequencing errors. Regarding the original processing steps: TCR identification, UMI-based error correction and CDR3 extraction were performed with Decombinator tools. Expanded TCRs were defined as those above a frequency of 2 per 1,000, corresponding to the top 1% of the tumor frequency distribution. Each repertoire was subsampled 100 times to 5,000 TCRs, after which Renyi diversity was computed with the R vegan package. To build CDR3 similarity networks, amino acid triplet string-kernel similarity was used, and CDR3s were connected when their pairwise similarity was above 0.82. TCRdb's own reprocessing of the public reads used fastp at Q25 and MiXCR and kept productive beta chains. Entries are consolidated by CDR3 protein sequence, retaining the most common genes and DNA. The V and J calls were determined by TCRdb, not by the authors. The sample has about 42,000 distinct CDR3 sequences on record, under 7.5% of them singletons. The ten largest clonotypes hold roughly 45% of the sample.

Results and caveats for the whole study, not just this receptor: Confirming at a functional level the hypothesis that regional TCRs recognize regional mutations was considered to require additional single-cell paired TCR alpha and beta sequencing. Ubiquitous expanded tumor TCRs showed up in blood more often at tumor resection than at routine follow-up.

The receptor chain draws on TRBV18 and TRBJ1-3, and TRBD1 matches 9 of the central bases. The sequencing used PBMCs, collected at surgery. The clonotype comes from a female donor with early-stage non-small cell lung cancer. CDR3 sequence: CASSPTGTGPSGNTIYF. The nucleotide sequence reads as follows: TGTGCCAGCTCACCAACCGGGACAGGGCCATCTGGAAACACCATATATTTT.